The following is a TCR beta chain sequence with its context. Its antigen is not identified. The table came from immunoSEQ multiplex PCR; TCRdb's copy has only in-frame clones and leaves some out. Of a few million clones listed, over 85% were seen once; the top ten hold about 0.13%. The sample is drawn from a study of shared clonotypes between healthy human individuals. On the study more broadly: CD4 naive and memory got three plates each, CD8 naive two, CD8 memory one. The study, taken as a whole, reports: Among donors, clonotype sharing was expected to be affected by sequencing depth. Sampling covered nothing but blood. Tissue TCR repertoires likely differ from those found in blood.

The CDR3 consists of 13 residues. V dropped 6 bases and J dropped 0 bases, with 6 bases sitting between them. Germline loops: CDR1 SNHLY, CDR2 FYNNEI. The clonotype comes from a man between 18 and 29 years old in good health. This chain connects TRBV2 to TRBJ1-3; D is ambiguous. Source material: naive CD4+ T cells sorted from blood. Documented subset: CD45RA+ positively selected. CDR3 residues: CASRPGSGNTIYF. CDR3 bases: TGTGCCAGCAGGCCAGGCTCTGGAAACACCATATATTTT. Complete variable domain (other parts from reference TRBV2 and TRBJ1-3): EPEVTQTPSHQVTQMGQEVILRCVPISNHLYFYWYRQILGQKVEFLVSFYNNEISEKSEIFDDQFSVERPDGSNFTLKIRSTKLEDSAMYFCASRPGSGNTIYFGEGSWLTVV.